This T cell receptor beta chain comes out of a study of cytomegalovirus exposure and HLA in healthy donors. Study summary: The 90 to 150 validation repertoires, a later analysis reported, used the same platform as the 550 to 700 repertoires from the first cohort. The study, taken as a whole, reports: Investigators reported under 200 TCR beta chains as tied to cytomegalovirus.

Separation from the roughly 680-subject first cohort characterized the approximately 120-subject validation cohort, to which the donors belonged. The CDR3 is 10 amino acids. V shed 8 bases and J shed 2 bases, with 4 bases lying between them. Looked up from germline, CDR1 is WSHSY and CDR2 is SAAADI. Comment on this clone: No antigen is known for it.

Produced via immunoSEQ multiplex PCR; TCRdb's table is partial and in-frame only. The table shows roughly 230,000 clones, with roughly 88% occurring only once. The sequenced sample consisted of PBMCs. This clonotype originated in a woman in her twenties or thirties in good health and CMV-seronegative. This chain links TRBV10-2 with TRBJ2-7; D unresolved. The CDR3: CASGAYEQYF. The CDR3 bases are TGCGCCAGCGGAGCCTACGAGCAGTACTTC.